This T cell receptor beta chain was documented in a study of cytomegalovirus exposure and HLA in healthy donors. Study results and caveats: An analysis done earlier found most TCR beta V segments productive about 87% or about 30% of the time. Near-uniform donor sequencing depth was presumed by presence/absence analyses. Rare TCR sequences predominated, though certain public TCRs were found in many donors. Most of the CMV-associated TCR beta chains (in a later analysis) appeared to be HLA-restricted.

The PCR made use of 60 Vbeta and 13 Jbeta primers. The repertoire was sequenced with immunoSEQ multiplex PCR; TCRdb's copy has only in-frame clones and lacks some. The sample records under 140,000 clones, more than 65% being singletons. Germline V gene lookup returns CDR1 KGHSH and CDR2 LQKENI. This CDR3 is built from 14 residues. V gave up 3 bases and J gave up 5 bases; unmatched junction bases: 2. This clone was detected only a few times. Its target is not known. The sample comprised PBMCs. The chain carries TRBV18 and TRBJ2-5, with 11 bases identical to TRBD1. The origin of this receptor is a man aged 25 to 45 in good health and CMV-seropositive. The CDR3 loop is CASSPDRGPETQYF. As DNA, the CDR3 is TGTGCCAGCTCACCGGACAGGGGGCCGGAGACCCAGTACTTC.